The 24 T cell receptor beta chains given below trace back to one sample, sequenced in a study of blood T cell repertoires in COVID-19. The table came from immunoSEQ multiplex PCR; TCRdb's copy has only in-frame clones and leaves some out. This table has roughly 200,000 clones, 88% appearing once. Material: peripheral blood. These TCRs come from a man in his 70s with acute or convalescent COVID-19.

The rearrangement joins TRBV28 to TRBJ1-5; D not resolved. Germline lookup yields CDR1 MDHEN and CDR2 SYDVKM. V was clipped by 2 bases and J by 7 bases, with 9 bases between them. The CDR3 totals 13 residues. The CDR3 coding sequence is TGTGCCAGCAGTTTAAGAGCCCGACAGCCCCAGCATTTT. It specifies CASSLRARQPQHF. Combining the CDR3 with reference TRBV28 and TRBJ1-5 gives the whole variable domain DVKVTQSSRYLVKRTGEKVFLECVQDMDHENMFWYRQDPGLGLRLIYFSYDVKMKEKGDIPEGYSVSREKKERFSLILESASTNQTSMYLCASSLRARQPQHFGDGTRLSIL.

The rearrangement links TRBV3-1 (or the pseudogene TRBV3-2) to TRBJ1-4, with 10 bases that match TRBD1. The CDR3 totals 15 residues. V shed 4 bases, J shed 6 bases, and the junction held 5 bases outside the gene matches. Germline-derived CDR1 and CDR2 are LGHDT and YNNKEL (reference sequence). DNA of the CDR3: TGTGCCAGCAGCCTACGACAGGGGGCAGATGAAAAACTGTTTTTT. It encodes CASSLRQGADEKLFF.

CDR3 DNA sequence: TGTGCCAGCAGCTTAAGACTCGGGACTGCTTACGAGCAGTACTTC. It specifies CASSLRLGTAYEQYF. The rearrangement uses TRBV11-1 and TRBJ2-7; TRBD2 is a possible D gene (6 bases). Germline V lookup: CDR1 SGHAT, CDR2 FQDESV (reference sequence). CDR3 length equals 15 residues. The ends were cut back, 2 bases at V and 4 bases at J, with 15 bases in the middle. Supplemented by reference TRBV11-1 and TRBJ2-7, the full variable domain reads EAEVAQSPRYKITEKSQAVAFWCDPISGHATLYWYRQILGQGPELLVQFQDESVVDDSQLPKDRFSAERLKGVDSTLKIQPAELGDSAMYLCASSLRLGTAYEQYFGPGTRLTVT.

CDR3: CASSPLGDIEAFF. The CDR3 coding sequence is TGTGCCAGCAGCCCCCTTGGGGACATTGAAGCTTTCTTT. The genes are TRBV9 and TRBJ1-1; D possibly corresponds to TRBD1 (6 bases). This CDR3 is built from 13 residues. Germline CDR1 and CDR2: SGDLS and YYNGEE. Trimming cost V 4 bases and J 7 bases, with 14 bases left between them.

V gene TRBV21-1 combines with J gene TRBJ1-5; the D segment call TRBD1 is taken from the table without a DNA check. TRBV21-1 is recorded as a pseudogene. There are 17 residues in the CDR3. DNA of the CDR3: TGTGCCAGCAGCAGAGGAACCGGGACAGGCCTTTATCAGCCCCAGCATTTT. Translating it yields CASSRGTGTGLYQPQHF.

CDR3 in amino acids: CASSISGATYEQYF. The CDR3 DNA reads as TGTGCCAGCAGCATTAGCGGGGCCACCTACGAGCAGTACTTC. The chain joins TRBV28 to TRBJ2-7, with 8 bases fitting TRBD2. Germline CDR1 MDHEN, CDR2 SYDVKM. The junction had 6 bases not matched to a gene; V was cut back by 6 bases and J by 2 bases. This CDR3 has 14 amino acids.

The CDR3 DNA is TGTGCCAGTTCAGGGGTCGGGCATTCACCCCTCCACTTT. Amino acid sequence: CASSGVGHSPLHF. This chain joins TRBV3-1 (or the pseudogene TRBV3-2) and TRBJ1-6; perhaps TRBD1 as D (6 bases). Germline CDR1 is LGHDT and CDR2 is YNNKEL (reference sequence). CDR3 length: 13 residues. Deletions cut 9 bases from V and 8 bases from J, with 14 bases between.

CDR3 bases: TGTGCCAGCAGTTTTGTAGCTAACTATGGCTACACCTTC. It yields the protein CASSFVANYGYTF. V gene TRBV9 combines with J gene TRBJ1-2; D is unclear. V gave up 5 bases and J gave up 0 bases, with 8 bases separating them. The length of the CDR3 is 13 residues. Germline V gene lookup returns CDR1 SGDLS and CDR2 YYNGEE.

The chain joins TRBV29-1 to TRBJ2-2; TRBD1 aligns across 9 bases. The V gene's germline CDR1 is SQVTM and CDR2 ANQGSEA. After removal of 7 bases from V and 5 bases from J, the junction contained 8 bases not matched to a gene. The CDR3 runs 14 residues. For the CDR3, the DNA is TGCAGCGCCAAAGGGGGACAGGGAACCGGGGAGCTGTTTTTT. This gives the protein CSAKGGQGTGELFF.

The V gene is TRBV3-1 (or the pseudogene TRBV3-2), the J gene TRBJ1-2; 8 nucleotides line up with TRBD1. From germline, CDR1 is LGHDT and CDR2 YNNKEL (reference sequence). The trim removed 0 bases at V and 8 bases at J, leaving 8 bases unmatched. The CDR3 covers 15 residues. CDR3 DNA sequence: TGTGCCAGCAGCCAAGATTCCACAGGGGGTGGAGGCTACACCTTC. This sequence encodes CASSQDSTGGGGYTF.

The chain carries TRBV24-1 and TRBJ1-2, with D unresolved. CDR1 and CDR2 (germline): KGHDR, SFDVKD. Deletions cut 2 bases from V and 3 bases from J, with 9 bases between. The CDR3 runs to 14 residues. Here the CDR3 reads CATSDWPEDYGYTF. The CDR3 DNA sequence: TGTGCCACCAGTGATTGGCCCGAGGACTATGGCTACACCTTC.

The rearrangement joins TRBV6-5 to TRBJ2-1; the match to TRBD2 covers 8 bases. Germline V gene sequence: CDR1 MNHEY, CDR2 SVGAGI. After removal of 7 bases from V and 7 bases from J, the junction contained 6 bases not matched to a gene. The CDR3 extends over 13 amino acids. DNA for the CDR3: TGTGCCAGCATTCCCCGGGGGGGTAATGAGCAGTTCTTC. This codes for CASIPRGGNEQFF.

The chain's CDR3 is CASSLSPGVTTGELFF. Here the CDR3 DNA reads TGCGCCAGCAGCTTGTCCCCGGGGGTGACCACCGGGGAGCTGTTTTTT. The J gene is TRBJ2-2, the V gene TRBV5-1, with D possibly matching TRBD2 (6 bases). V was shortened by 1 base and J by 4 bases, with 14 bases between the two germline ends. CDR1 is SGHRS, CDR2 YFSETQ, per germline. The CDR3 totals 16 residues.

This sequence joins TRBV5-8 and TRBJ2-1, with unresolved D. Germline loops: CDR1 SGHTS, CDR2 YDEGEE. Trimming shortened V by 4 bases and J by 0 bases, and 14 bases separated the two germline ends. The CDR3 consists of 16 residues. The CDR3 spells CASSPRVYSSYNEQFF. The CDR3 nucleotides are TGTGCCAGCAGCCCACGCGTCTATAGCTCCTACAATGAGCAGTTCTTC.

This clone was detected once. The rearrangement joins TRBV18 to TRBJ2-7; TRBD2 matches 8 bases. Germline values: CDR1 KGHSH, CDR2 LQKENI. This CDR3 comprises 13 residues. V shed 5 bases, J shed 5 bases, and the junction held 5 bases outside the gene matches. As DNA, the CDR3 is TGTGCCAGCTCAACGGGAGGGGGGAACGAGCAGTACTTC. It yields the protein CASSTGGGNEQYF.

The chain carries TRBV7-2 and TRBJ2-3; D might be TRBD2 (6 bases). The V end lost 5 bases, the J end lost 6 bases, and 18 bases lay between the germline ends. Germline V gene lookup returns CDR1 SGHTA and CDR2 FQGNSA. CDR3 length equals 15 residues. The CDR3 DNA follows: TGTGCCAGCAGCATTAGCGGCCCTAAAGGGGATACGCAGTATTTT. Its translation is CASSISGPKGDTQYF.

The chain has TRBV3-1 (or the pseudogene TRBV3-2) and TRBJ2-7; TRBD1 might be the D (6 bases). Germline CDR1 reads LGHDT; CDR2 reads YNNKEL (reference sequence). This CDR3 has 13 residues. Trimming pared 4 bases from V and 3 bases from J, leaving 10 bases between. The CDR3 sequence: CASSPTGIYEQYF. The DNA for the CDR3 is TGTGCCAGCAGCCCTACAGGGATCTACGAGCAGTACTTC.

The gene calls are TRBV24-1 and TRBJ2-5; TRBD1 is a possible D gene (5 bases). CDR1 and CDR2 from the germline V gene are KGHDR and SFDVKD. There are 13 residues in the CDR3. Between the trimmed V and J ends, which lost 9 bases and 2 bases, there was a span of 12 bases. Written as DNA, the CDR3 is TGTGCCACCGGGGTCAGGGAACAAGAGACCCAGTACTTC. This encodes CATGVREQETQYF.

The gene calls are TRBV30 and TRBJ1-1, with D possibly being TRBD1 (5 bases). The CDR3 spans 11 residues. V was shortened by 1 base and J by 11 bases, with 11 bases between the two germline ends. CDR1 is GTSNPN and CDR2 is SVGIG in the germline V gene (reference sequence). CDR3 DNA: TGTGCCTGGAGTGAGCGCGGGGGGGCTTTCTTT. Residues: CAWSERGGAFF.

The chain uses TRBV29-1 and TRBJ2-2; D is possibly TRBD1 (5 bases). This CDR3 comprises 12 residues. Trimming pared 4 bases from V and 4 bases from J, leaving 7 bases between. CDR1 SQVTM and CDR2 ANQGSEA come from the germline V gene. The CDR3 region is CSVGQSTGELFF. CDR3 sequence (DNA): TGCAGCGTTGGACAGAGCACCGGGGAGCTGTTTTTT.

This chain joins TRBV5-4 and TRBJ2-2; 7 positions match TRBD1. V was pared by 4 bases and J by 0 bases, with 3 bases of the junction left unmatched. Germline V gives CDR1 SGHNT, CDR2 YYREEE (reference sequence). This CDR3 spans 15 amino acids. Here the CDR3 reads CASSRTGSNTGELFF. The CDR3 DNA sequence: TGTGCCAGCAGCCGGACAGGATCGAACACCGGGGAGCTGTTTTTT.

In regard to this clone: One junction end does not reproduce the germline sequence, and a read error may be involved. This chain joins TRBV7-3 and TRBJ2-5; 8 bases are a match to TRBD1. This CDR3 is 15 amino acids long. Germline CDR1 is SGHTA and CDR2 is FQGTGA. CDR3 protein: CATSFTGGEQETQYF. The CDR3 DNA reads TGTGCCACCAGCTTTACAGGGGGTGAACAAGAGACCCAGTACTTC.

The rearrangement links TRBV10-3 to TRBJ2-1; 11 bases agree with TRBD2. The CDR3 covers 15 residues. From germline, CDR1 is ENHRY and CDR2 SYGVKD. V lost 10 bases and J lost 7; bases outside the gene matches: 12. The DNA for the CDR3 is TGTGCCACCGCCCTACTAGCGGGAGAGGGAAATGAGCAGTTCTTC. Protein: CATALLAGEGNEQFF.

CDR3 in DNA: TGCGCCAGCAGCCAAGGCCGACAGGGGGCGCGCGGGGCCAACGTCCTGACTTTC. Translating it yields CASSQGRQGARGANVLTF. The rearrangement uses TRBV4-1 and TRBJ2-6, with 10 bases lining up with TRBD1. Germline CDR1 is MGHRA and CDR2 is YSYEKL. Trimming cost V 1 base and J 4 bases; bases outside gene matches: 7. The CDR3 covers 18 residues.